This entry lists 2 T cell receptor beta chains sequenced from one sample in a study of CD8+CD57+ T cells in acquired aplastic anemia. TCR beta VDJ and CDR3 profiling used genomic DNA as template. TCRdb fed the reads into MiXCR, producing one record per CDR3 protein. The table includes 450,000 to 550,000 distinct CDR3 sequences, around 30% detected once. Individuals selected for sequencing had exhibited CD8+CD57+ cell expansion on flow cytometry. Sequencing was performed on sorted CD4+, CD8+, or CD8+CD57+ T cells (not recorded which) from PBMCs. The receptors here all came from a human donor with aplastic anemia.

The J gene is TRBJ1-6, the V gene TRBV25-1; TRBD1 matches 8 bases. Germline CDR1 MGHDK, CDR2 SYGVNS. With 6 bases clipped from V and 10 bases from J, the junction kept 8 bases outside the gene matches. The CDR3 extends over 14 amino acids. The CDR3 nucleotides read TGTGCCAGCAGCCTCACAGGGGGTTACTCACCCCTCCACTTT. Translation: CASSLTGGYSPLHF.

This clonotype was counted at least ten times. At one boundary the junction diverges from the germline segment, which might be a read error. The J gene is TRBJ2-1, the V gene TRBV7-7; TRBD1 might be the D (6 bases). This CDR3 is built from 17 residues. Germline lookup yields CDR1 SSHAT and CDR2 FNYEAQ (reference sequence). The CDR3, as DNA: TGTGCTAGCAGCTTAGCCCCTCTACTACAGGGCGGCAATGAGCAGTTCTTC. It encodes CASSLAPLLQGGNEQFF.